This TCR beta chain was observed in a study of shared clonotypes between healthy human individuals. Study conclusions and caveats: There were few donors, and this limited the genetic and exposure-history diversity represented.

Looked up from germline, CDR1 is SGHDT and CDR2 is YYEEEE. Deletions cut 5 bases from V and 8 bases from J, with 17 bases between. This CDR3 has 14 amino acids. An even split of each subset's genomic DNA across several immunoSEQ plates was performed. This table comes from immunoSEQ multiplex PCR, and its TCRdb copy is limited to in-frame clones, with some not included. The sample lists 630,000 or so clones; roughly 98% were seen once. CD45RO-negative, CCR7-selected cells formed the naive CD8 fraction, which excluded terminally differentiated effector memory CD45RA+ cells. On this clone itself: What it binds is unknown.

The V call is TRBV5-6, the J call TRBJ2-1, with D perhaps matching TRBD2 (5 bases). The receptor was derived from a man under 40 in good health. Sample: naive CD8+ T cells sorted from blood. CDR3 in amino acids: CASRIPGYEDEQFF. The CDR3 DNA sequence: TGTGCCAGCAGAATACCGGGATATGAAGATGAGCAGTTCTTC.